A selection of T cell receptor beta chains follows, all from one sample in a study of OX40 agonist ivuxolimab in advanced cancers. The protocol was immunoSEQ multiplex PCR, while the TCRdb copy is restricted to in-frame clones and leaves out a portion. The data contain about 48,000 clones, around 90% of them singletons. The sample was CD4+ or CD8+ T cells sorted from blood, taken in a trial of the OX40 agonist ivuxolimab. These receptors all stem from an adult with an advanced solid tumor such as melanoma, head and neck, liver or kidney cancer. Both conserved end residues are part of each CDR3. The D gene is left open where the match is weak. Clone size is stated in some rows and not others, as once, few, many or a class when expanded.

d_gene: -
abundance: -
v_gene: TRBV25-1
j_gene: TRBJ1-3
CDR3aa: CASSEPGASSGNTIYF
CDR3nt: TGTGCCAGCAGTGAACCGGGCGCCAGCTCTGGAAACACCATATATTTT

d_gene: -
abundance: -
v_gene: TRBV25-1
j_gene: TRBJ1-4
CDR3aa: CASSKTDQGTNEKLFF
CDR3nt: TGTGCCAGCAGTAAAACCGATCAGGGAACTAATGAAAAACTGTTTTTT

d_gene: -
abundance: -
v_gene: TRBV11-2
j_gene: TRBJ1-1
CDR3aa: CASSLGGGLTEAFF
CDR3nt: TGTGCCAGCAGCTTAGGAGGGGGATTGACTGAAGCTTTCTTT

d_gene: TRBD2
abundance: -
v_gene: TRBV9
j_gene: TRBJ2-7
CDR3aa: CASSVDGTSATYEQYF
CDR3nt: TGTGCCAGCAGCGTAGATGGGACTAGCGCAACCTACGAGCAGTACTTC

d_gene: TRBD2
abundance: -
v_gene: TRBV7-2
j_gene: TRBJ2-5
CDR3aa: CASSLGPGLAGGETQYF
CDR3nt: TGTGCCAGCAGCTTAGGCCCCGGCCTAGCGGGAGGAGAGACCCAGTACTTC

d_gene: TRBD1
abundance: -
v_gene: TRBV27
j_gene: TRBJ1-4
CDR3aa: CASSPKARGVEKLFF
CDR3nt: TGTGCCAGCAGTCCAAAGGCCAGGGGGGTTGAAAAACTGTTTTTT

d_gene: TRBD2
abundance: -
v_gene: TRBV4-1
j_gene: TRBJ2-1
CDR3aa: CASSHLKSGDASYNEQFF
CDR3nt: TGCGCCAGCAGCCACCTCAAAAGCGGGGACGCATCCTACAATGAGCAGTTCTTC

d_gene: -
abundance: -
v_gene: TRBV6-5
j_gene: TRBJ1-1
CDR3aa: CASSYRRYTEAFF
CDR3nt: TGTGCCAGCAGTTACAGAAGGTACACTGAAGCTTTCTTT

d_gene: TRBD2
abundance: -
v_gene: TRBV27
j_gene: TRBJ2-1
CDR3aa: CASSFSLAGGPRRSEQFF
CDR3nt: TGTGCCAGCAGTTTCTCCTTAGCGGGAGGGCCGCGGAGGAGTGAGCAGTTCTTC

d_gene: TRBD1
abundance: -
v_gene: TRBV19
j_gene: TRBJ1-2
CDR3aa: CASGSAVGTGVIYGYTF
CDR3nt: TGTGCCAGTGGATCGGCGGTTGGGACAGGGGTTATCTATGGCTACACCTTC

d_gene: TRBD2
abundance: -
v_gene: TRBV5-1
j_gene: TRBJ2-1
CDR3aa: CASSLLAGDAYNEQFF
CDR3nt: TGCGCCAGCAGCTTACTAGCGGGAGATGCCTACAATGAGCAGTTCTTC

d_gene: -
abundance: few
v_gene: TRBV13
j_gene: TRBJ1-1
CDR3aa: CASSLVLNTEAFF
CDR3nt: TGTGCCAGCAGCTTAGTTCTCAACACTGAAGCTTTCTTT

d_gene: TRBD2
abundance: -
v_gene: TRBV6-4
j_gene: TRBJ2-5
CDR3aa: CASSAPVTSGGYQETQYF
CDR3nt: TGTGCCAGCAGTGCCCCTGTAACTAGCGGGGGGTACCAAGAGACCCAGTACTTC

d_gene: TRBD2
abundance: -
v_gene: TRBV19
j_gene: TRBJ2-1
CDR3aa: CASSIQGGSSSYNEQFF
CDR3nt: TGTGCCAGTAGTATCCAGGGAGGGTCTAGCTCCTACAATGAGCAGTTCTTC

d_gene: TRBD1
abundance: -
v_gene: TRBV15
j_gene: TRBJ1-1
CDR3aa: CATSGRTGRATEAFF
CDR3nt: TGTGCCACCAGCGGCCGGACAGGGCGAGCCACTGAAGCTTTCTTT

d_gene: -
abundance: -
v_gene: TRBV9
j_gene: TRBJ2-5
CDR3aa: CASSVGWGETQYF
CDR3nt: TGTGCCAGCAGCGTAGGTTGGGGAGAGACCCAGTACTTC

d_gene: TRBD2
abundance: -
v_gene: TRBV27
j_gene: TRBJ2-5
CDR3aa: CASSTGGGSGETQYF
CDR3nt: TGTGCCAGCAGTACGGGGGGGGGAAGCGGGGAGACCCAGTACTTC

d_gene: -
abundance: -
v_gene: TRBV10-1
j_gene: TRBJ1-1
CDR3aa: CASSAVGQAFF
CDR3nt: TGCGCCAGCAGTGCTGTGGGTCAAGCTTTCTTT

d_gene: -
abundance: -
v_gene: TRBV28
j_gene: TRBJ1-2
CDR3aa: CASTRGRNGYTF
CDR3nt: TGTGCCAGCACCAGAGGACGAAATGGCTACACCTTC

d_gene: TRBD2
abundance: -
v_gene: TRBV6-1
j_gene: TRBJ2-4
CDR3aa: CAIQTSGGVRYF
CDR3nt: TGTGCCATCCAGACTAGCGGGGGGGTGAGGTACTTC

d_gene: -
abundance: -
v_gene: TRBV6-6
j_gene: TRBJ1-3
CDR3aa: CASSYDLLSGNTIYF
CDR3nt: TGTGCCAGCAGTTACGACCTTCTCTCTGGAAACACCATATATTTT

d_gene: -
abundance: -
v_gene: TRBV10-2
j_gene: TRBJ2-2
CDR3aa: CASSEAGDTGELFF
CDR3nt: TGCGCCAGCAGTGAGGCGGGCGACACCGGGGAGCTGTTTTTT

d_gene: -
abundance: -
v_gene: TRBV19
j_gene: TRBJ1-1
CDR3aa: CASSISLNTEAFF
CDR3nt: TGTGCCAGTAGTATTTCCCTGAACACTGAAGCTTTCTTT

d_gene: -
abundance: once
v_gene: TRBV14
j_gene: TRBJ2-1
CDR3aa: CASSQDNYSYNEQFF
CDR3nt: TGTGCCAGCAGCCAAGATAACTACTCCTACAATGAGCAGTTCTTC

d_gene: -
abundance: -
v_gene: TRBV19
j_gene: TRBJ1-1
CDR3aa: CASSIVAGSNTEAFF
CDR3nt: TGTGCCAGTAGTATAGTGGCAGGTTCGAACACTGAAGCTTTCTTT

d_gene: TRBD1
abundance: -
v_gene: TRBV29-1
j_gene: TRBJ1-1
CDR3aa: CSVDRDEAFF
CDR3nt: TGCAGCGTCGACAGGGACGAAGCTTTCTTT

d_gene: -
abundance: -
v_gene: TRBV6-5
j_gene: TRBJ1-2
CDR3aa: CASSVSGVYGYTF
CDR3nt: TGTGCCAGCAGTGTGTCCGGGGTATATGGCTACACCTTC

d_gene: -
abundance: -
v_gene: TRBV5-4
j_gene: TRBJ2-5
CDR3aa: CASSLSPKETQYF
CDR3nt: TGTGCCAGCAGCTTGTCTCCTAAGGAGACCCAGTACTTC

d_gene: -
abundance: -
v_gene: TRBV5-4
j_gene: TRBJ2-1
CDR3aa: CASSSDPERYNEQFF
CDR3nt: TGTGCCAGCAGCTCGGACCCGGAAAGATACAATGAGCAGTTCTTC

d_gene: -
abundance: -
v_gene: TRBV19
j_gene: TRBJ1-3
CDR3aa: CASKGSSGNTIYF
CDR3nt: TGTGCCTCCAAGGGGAGCTCTGGAAACACCATATATTTT

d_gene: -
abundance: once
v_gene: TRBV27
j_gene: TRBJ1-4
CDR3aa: CASRSTNEKLFF
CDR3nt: TGTGCCAGCAGGTCTACTAATGAAAAACTGTTTTTT

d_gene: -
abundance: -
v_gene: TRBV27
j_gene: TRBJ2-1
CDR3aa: CASSLSPLLGWRTYNEQFF
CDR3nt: TGTGCCAGCAGTTTATCCCCCTTGTTGGGGTGGCGAACCTACAATGAGCAGTTCTTC

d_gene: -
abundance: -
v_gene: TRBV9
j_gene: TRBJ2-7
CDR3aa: CASSVGQASYEQYF
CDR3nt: TGTGCCAGCAGCGTAGGACAGGCCTCCTACGAGCAGTACTTC

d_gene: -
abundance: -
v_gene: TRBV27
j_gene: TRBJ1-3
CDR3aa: CASRAFSGNTIYF
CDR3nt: TGTGCCAGCAGGGCCTTCTCTGGAAACACCATATATTTT

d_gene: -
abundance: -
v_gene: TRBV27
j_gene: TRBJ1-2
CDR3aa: CASSFGGSNYGYTF
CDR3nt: TGTGCCAGCAGTTTCGGGGGGTCCAACTATGGCTACACCTTC

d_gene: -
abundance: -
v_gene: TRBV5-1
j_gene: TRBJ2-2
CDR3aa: CASSLSTEVPGELFF
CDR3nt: TGCGCCAGCAGCTTGAGCACAGAAGTTCCCGGGGAGCTGTTTTTT

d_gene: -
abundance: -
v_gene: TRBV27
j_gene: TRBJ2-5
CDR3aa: CASSLAGGETQYF
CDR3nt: TGTGCCAGCAGTCTTGCAGGCGGAGAGACCCAGTACTTC

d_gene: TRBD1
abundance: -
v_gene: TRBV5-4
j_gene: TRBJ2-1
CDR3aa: CASSYPGQGINEQFF
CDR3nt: TGTGCCAGCAGTTATCCGGGACAGGGAATAAATGAGCAGTTCTTC

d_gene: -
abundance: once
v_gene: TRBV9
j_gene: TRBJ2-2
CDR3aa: CASQSGRNTGELFF
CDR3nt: TGTGCCAGCCAGAGCGGGCGCAACACCGGGGAGCTGTTTTTT

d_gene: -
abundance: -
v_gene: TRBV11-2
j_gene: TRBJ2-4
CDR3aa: CASAGFTLKNIQYF
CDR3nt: TGTGCCAGCGCTGGGTTTACACTCAAAAACATTCAGTACTTC

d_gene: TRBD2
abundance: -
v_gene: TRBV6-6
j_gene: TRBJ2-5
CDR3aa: CASSYLPLADQETQYF
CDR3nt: TGTGCCAGCAGTTACCTTCCCCTAGCGGACCAAGAGACCCAGTACTTC

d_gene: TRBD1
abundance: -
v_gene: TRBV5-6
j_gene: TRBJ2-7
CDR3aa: CASSFTGTGRYEQYF
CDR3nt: TGTGCCAGCAGCTTCACCGGGACAGGGCGCTACGAGCAGTACTTC

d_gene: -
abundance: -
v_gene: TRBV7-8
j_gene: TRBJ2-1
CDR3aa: CASSPTTVGAYNEQFF
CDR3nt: TGTGCCAGCAGCCCTACAACAGTGGGGGCCTACAATGAGCAGTTCTTC

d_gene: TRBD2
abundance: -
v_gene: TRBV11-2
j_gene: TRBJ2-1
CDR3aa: CASSLVAGGIYNEQFF
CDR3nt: TGTGCCAGCAGCTTAGTAGCGGGGGGCATCTACAATGAGCAGTTCTTC

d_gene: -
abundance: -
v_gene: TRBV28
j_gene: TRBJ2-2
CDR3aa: CASSLSTIGGELFF
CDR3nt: TGTGCCAGCAGTTTATCCACTATCGGCGGGGAGCTGTTTTTT

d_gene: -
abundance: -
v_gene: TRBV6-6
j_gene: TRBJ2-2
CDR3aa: CASSYGGSGELFF
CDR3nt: TGTGCCAGCAGTTACGGGGGTTCCGGGGAGCTGTTTTTT

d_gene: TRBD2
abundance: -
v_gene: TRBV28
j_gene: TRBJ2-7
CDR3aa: CASGTSGVYEQYF
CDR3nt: TGTGCCAGCGGGACTAGCGGGGTTTACGAGCAGTACTTC

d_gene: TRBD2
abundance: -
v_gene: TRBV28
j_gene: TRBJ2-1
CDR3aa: CASSPTSGRPYNEQFF
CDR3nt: TGTGCCAGCAGCCCCACTAGCGGGAGACCCTACAATGAGCAGTTCTTC

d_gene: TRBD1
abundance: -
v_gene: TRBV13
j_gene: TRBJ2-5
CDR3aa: CASSRQGRETQYF
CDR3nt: TGTGCCAGCAGCCGACAGGGACGAGAGACCCAGTACTTC

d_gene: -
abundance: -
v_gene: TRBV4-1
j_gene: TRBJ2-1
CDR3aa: CASSQGAGKNEQFF
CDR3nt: TGCGCCAGCAGCCAAGGGGCGGGGAAAAATGAGCAGTTCTTC

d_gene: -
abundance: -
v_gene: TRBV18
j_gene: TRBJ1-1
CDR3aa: CASSPPGPNTEAFF
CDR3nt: TGTGCCAGCTCACCACCGGGACCGAACACTGAAGCTTTCTTT

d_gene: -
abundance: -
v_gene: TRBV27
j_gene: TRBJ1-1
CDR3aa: CASREAGYTEAFF
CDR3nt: TGTGCCAGCAGGGAGGCGGGTTACACTGAAGCTTTCTTT

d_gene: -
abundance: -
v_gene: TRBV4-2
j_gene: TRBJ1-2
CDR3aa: CASSQERHLPGYTF
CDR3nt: TGTGCCAGCAGCCAAGAACGACACCTGCCGGGCTACACCTTC

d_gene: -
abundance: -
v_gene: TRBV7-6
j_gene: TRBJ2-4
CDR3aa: CASSLGADTAKNIQYF
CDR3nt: TGTGCCAGCAGCTTAGGGGCAGACACTGCCAAAAACATTCAGTACTTC

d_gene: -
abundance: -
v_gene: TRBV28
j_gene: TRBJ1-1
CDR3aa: CASSLQGGGSEAFF
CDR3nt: TGTGCCAGCAGTTTACAGGGCGGGGGCTCTGAAGCTTTCTTT

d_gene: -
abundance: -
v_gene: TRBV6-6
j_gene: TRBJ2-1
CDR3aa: CASSYGGNEQFF
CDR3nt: TGTGCCAGCAGTTACGGGGGGAATGAGCAGTTCTTC

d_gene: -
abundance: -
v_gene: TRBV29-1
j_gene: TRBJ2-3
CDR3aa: CSARGIPRGSSTDTQYF
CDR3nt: TGCAGCGCGCGGGGGATTCCCAGGGGTTCTAGCACAGATACGCAGTATTTT